This T cell receptor beta chain came from a study of vaccination effects on CD4 cells after COVID-19. With respect to this clone: What it recognizes is unknown.

V was clipped by 5 bases and J by 4 bases, with 12 bases between them. CDR3 size: 14 residues. Per the germline V gene, CDR1 is SGHNT and CDR2 is YENEEA. Before sequencing took place, the ViraFEST assay used viral peptide pools to expand antigen-specific CD4+ T cells. It was after approximately 11 days of culture that CD4+ T cells were isolated. Documented for the person is a PCR-confirmed SARS-CoV-2 infection occurring between March and December 2020. Here immunoSEQ multiplex PCR was the method, and the copy in TCRdb shows in-frame clones only, minus some. Here the sample spans 60,000 to 75,000 clones, roughly 73% being singletons.

V is TRBV11-3 and J is TRBJ2-1; perhaps TRBD1 as D (5 bases). The sequence came from a human donor who had a prior SARS-CoV-2 infection. The source was CD4+ T cells from PBMCs cultured with HIV peptides, collected before COVID-19 vaccination. Subset of the sample: HIV-1 Nef peptide pool negative control/reference culture. The CDR3 DNA sequence: TGTGCCAGCAGCGTGGGGCAGCGTTACAATGAGCAGTTCTTC. Translated, it gives CASSVGQRYNEQFF.